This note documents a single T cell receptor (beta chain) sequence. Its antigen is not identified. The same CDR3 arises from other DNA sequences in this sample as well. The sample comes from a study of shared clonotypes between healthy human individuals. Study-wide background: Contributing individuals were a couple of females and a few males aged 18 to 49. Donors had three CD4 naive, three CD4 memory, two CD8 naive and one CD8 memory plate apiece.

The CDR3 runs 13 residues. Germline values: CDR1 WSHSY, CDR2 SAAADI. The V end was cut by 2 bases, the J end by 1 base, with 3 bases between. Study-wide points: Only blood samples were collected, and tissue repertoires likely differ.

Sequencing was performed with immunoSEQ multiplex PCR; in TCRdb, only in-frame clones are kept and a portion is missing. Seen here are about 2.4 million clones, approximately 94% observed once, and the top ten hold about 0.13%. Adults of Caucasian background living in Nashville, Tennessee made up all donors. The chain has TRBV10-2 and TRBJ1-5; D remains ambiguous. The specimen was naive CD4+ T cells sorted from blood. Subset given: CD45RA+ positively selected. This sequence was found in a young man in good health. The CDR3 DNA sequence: TGCGCCAGCAGTGAGGGGAGCAATCAGCCCCAGCATTTT. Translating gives CASSEGSNQPQHF.